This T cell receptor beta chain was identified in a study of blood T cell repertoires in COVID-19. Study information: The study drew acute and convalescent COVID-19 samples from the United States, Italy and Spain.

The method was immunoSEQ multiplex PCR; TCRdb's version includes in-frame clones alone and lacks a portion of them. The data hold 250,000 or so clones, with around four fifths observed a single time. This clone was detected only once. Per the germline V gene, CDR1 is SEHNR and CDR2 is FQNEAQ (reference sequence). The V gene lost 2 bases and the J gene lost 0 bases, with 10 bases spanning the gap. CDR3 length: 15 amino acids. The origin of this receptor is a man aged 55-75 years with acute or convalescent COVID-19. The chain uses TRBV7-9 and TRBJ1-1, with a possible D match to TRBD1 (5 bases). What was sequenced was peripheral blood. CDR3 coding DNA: TGTGCCAGCAGCTTAAGTCAGGGCTTGAACACTGAAGCTTTCTTT. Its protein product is CASSLSQGLNTEAFF.